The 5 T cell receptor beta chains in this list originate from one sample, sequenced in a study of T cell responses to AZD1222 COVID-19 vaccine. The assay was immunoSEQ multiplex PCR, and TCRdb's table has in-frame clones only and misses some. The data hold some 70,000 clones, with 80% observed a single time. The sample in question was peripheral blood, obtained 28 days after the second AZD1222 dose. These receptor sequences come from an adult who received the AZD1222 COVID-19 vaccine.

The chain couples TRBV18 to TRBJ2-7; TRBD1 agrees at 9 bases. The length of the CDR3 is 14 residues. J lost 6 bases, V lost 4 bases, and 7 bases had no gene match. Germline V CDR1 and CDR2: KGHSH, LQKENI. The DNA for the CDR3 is TGTGCCAGCTCACAGGGACAGGGAGCGGTCGAGCAGTACTTC. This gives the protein CASSQGQGAVEQYF.

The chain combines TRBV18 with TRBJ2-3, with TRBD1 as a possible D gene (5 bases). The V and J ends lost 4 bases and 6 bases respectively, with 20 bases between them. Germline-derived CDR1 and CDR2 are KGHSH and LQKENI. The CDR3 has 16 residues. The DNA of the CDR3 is TGTGCCAGCTCACGATCGACAGCTCTTACATCCGATACGCAGTATTTT. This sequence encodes CASSRSTALTSDTQYF.

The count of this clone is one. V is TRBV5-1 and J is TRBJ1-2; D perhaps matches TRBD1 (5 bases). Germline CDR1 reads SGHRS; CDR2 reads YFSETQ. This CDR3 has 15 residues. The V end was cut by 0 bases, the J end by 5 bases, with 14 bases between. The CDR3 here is CASSLGAGGGYGYTF. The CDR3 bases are TGCGCCAGCAGCTTGGGGGCTGGCGGGGGATATGGCTACACCTTC.

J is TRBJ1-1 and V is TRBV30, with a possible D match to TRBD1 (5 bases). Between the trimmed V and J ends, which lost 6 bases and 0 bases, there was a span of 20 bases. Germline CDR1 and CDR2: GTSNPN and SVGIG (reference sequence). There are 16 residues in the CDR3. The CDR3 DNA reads TGTGCCTGCCACCATACAGGTGCGGGCTTGAACACTGAAGCTTTCTTT. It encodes CACHHTGAGLNTEAFF. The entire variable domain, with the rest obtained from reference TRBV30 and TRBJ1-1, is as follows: SQTIHQWPATLVQPVGSPLSLECTVEGTSNPNLYWYRQAAGRGLQLLFYSVGIGQISSEVPQNLSASRPQDRQFILSSKKLLLSDSGFYLCACHHTGAGLNTEAFFGQGTRLTVV.

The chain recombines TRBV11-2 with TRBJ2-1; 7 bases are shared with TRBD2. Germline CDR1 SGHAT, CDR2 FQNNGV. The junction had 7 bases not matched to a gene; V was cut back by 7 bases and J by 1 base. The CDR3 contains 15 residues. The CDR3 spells CASTNTGGSYNEQFF. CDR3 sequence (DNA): TGTGCCAGCACCAATACGGGGGGATCCTACAATGAGCAGTTCTTC.